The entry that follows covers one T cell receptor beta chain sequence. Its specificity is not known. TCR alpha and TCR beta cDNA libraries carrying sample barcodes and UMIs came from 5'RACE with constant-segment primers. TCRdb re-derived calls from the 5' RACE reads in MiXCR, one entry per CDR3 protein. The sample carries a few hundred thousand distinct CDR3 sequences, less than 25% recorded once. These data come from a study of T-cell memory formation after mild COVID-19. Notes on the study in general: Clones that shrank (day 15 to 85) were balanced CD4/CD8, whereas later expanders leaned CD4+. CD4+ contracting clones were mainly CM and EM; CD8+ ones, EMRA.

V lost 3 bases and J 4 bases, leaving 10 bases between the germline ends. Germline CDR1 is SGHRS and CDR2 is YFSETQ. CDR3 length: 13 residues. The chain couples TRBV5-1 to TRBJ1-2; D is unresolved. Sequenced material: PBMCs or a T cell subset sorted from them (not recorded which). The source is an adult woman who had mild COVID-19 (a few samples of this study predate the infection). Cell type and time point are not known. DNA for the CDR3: TGCGCCAGCAGCTATGACCCTGCCTATGGCTACACCTTC. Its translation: CASSYDPAYGYTF.